The 7 T cell receptor beta chains reported below all come from one sample, sequenced in a study of cytomegalovirus exposure and HLA in healthy donors. Here immunoSEQ multiplex PCR was the method, and the copy in TCRdb shows in-frame clones only, minus some. This sample carries tens of thousands of clones, roughly 96% of them seen once, and the ten largest clones take roughly 0.75%. Material for sequencing was PBMCs. These receptors all stem from a young woman in good health and CMV-seronegative.

The V call is TRBV6-1, the J call TRBJ2-2, with a possible D match to TRBD2 (6 bases). Germline V lookup: CDR1 MNHNS, CDR2 SASEGT. The CDR3 runs to 15 residues. The ends were cut back, 6 bases at V and 5 bases at J, with 16 bases in the middle. The CDR3 spells CASRTAPGSTGELFF. DNA for the CDR3: TGTGCCAGCAGGACCGCTCCCGGGAGTACCGGGGAGCTGTTTTTT.

This sequence joins TRBV19 and TRBJ1-2, with no clear D. Trimming shortened V by 4 bases and J by 3 bases, and 9 bases separated the two germline ends. The CDR3 loop spans 13 amino acids. Looked up from germline, CDR1 is LNHDA and CDR2 is SQIVND (reference sequence). CDR3 amino acids: CASSTDYHYGYTF. The CDR3 DNA follows: TGTGCCAGTAGTACCGACTATCACTATGGCTACACCTTC.

The gene calls are TRBV14 and TRBJ2-1; 12 nucleotides match TRBD2. The J segment lost 3 bases and the V segment lost 0 bases, leaving 12 bases of the junction unmatched. CDR1 is SGHDN and CDR2 is FVKESK in the germline V gene. The CDR3 has 20 amino acids. The CDR3 loop reads CASSQDRIGLAGGGYNEQFF. Written as DNA, the CDR3 is TGTGCCAGCAGCCAAGATCGTATAGGGCTAGCGGGAGGGGGCTACAATGAGCAGTTCTTC.

V usage is TRBV19 and J usage is TRBJ1-2; D is perhaps TRBD1 (5 bases). This CDR3 is 15 amino acids long. Germline V gene sequence: CDR1 LNHDA, CDR2 SQIVND (reference sequence). V lost 7 bases and J 4 bases, leaving 19 bases between the germline ends. The CDR3 loop is CASTPGGGAGYGYTF. DNA of the CDR3: TGTGCCAGTACCCCCGGCGGAGGGGCAGGCTATGGCTACACCTTC.

V and J are TRBV5-1 and TRBJ2-7; TRBD1 matches 7 bases. Per germline, CDR1 SGHRS and CDR2 YFSETQ. CDR3 length: 16 residues. With 0 bases clipped from V and 3 bases from J, the junction kept 9 bases outside the gene matches. The chain's CDR3 is CASSLARDSRVYEQYF. CDR3 nucleotides: TGCGCCAGCAGCTTGGCCCGGGACAGTAGGGTCTACGAGCAGTACTTC.

The chain links TRBV13 to TRBJ2-3; a possible D gene is TRBD2 (6 bases). This CDR3 has 17 residues. The germline CDR1 and CDR2 sequences are PRHDT and FYEKMQ (reference sequence). Trimming left V 5 bases short and J 4 bases short, with 22 bases between. This chain's CDR3 is CASSPPQGLMLADTQYF. CDR3 in DNA: TGTGCCAGCAGCCCCCCTCAGGGACTTATGTTGGCAGATACGCAGTATTTT.

This chain joins TRBV4-1 and TRBJ2-1; D unclear. Germline lookup yields CDR1 MGHRA and CDR2 YSYEKL. Trimming removed 2 bases from V and 6 bases from J, with 5 bases in between. The CDR3 runs 12 residues. CDR3 sequence reads: CASSQIFNEQFF. The DNA for the CDR3 is TGCGCCAGCAGCCAAATCTTCAATGAGCAGTTCTTC.